This is a list of T cell receptor beta chains from one sample in a study of T cell repertoires in cytomegalovirus infection. No antigens are known for them. MiXCR was run by TCRdb on the reads, yielding one entry per CDR3 protein. In the table there are 20,000 to 25,000 distinct CDR3 sequences, about 40% of which are singletons. The material sequenced was CD8+ T cells from cultured PBMCs, taken from culture after CMV antigen stimulation. The receptor source for this set is a human donor in good health (CMV status not recorded). Some clones in this sample may be carry-over from other donors' samples. The CDR3 runs from the conserved cysteine through the conserved F or W. The order of the fields is V gene, D gene, J gene, clone size, CDR3 DNA, CDR3 protein. D genes are given only for firm matches. Size tells how often a clone was seen (once, few, many) or the class of an expanded clone, and some rows leave it out.

TRBV7-9	TRBD2	TRBJ2-1	.	TGTGCCAGCAGCCCTATAGCGGGGGGGCCGTCGAATGAGCAGTTCTTC	CASSPIAGGPSNEQFF
TRBV7-2	.	TRBJ1-1	.	TGTGCCAGTAAAAGGTGGACAACAGCTTTCTTT	CASKRWTTAFF
TRBV18	.	TRBJ1-2	.	TGTGCCAGCTCACCAACCGGGTCAGATGGCTACACCTTC	CASSPTGSDGYTF
TRBV20-1	.	TRBJ2-3	few	TGCAGTGCCAGTCGGGGTGATTCATCAGATACGCAGTATTTT	CSASRGDSSDTQYF
TRBV3-1	TRBD1	TRBJ1-6	few	TGTGCCAGCAGCCCCGGACAGGGCGGAAATTCACCCCTCCACTTT	CASSPGQGGNSPLHF
TRBV25-1	.	TRBJ2-3	once	TGTGCCAGCAGCACCACTACCACAGATACGCAGTATTTT	CASSTTTTDTQYF
TRBV7-2	.	TRBJ1-1	.	TGTGCCAGCAGCTTGACAAACACTGAAGCTTTCTTT	CASSLTNTEAFF
TRBV4-3	.	TRBJ1-2	.	TGCGCCAGCAGCCAAGATACGGGGGGAACGCGAGCTAACTATGGCTACACCTTC	CASSQDTGGTRANYGYTF
TRBV19	TRBD2	TRBJ2-3	.	TGTGCCAGTAGTCCCCCACTAGCGGGGTCAGATACGCAGTATTTT	CASSPPLAGSDTQYF
TRBV7-9	.	TRBJ2-5	.	TGTGCCAGCAGCCTGGCGGCTGGGACCCAGTACTTC	CASSLAAGTQYF
TRBV5-1	TRBD1	TRBJ2-5	many	TGCGCCAGCAGCTTGGCAACCTCCTCGACAGGGTCGGGACAAGAGACCCAGTACTTC	CASSLATSSTGSGQETQYF
TRBV6-6	.	TRBJ2-7	once	TGTGCCAGCAGTTATGGGGGACTGCGGGAGCAGTACTTC	CASSYGGLREQYF
TRBV20-1	.	TRBJ2-3	once	TGCAGTGCTGACACCTCCACAGATACGCAGTATTTT	CSADTSTDTQYF
TRBV7-2	TRBD1	TRBJ1-5	many	TGTGCCAGCAGCCCACAGGGGTTTAAAGATCAGCCCCAGCATTTT	CASSPQGFKDQPQHF
TRBV4-3	.	TRBJ2-3	.	TGCGCCAGCAGCCAAAGAGCCTGGGGGGACAACCAAAGCACAGATACGCAGTATTTT	CASSQRAWGDNQSTDTQYF
TRBV27	.	TRBJ2-2	few	TGTGCCAGCAGTCCAAGGAGGGGGAACACCGGGGAGCTGTTTTTT	CASSPRRGNTGELFF
TRBV18	.	TRBJ2-7	few	TGTGCCAGCTCACTACTCAGGGATTCCTACGAGCAGTACTTC	CASSLLRDSYEQYF
TRBV5-6	TRBD2	TRBJ2-1	.	TGTGCCAGCAGCAGCGGGGTTTGGGACAATGAGCAGTTCTTC	CASSSGVWDNEQFF
TRBV7-1	TRBD2	TRBJ2-1	few	TGTGCCAGCCGACCGCTTGCGGGGGGGCACAATGAGCAGTTCTTC	CASRPLAGGHNEQFF
TRBV27	TRBD2	TRBJ2-1	few	TGTGCCACCGGAGGCGGGGGGGGGAATGAGCAGTTCTTC	CATGGGGGNEQFF
TRBV7-6	TRBD1	TRBJ1-2	.	TGTGCCAGCAGCTTAGGGGTCGGGACAGGGGATTGGGGCTACACCTTC	CASSLGVGTGDWGYTF
TRBV18	.	TRBJ1-4	few	TGTGCCAGCTCACCACCGGCGTCCAGCGTTTCTAATGAAAAACTGTTTTTT	CASSPPASSVSNEKLFF
TRBV24-1	TRBD1	TRBJ2-2	.	TGTGCCACCAGTGCCGGGACAGGCAACCACCGGGAGCTGTTTTTT	CATSAGTGNHRELFF
TRBV6-5	TRBD1	TRBJ2-7	few	TGTGCCAGCAGTTCGAGGGGGCTCCGCTCCGAGCAGTACTTC	CASSSRGLRSEQYF
TRBV6-5	.	TRBJ1-2	few	TGTGCCAGCAGTCCAACACGGGTCGCTGGCTACACCTTC	CASSPTRVAGYTF
TRBV6-2/TRBV6-3	.	TRBJ2-7	.	TGTGCCAGCAGTCCGAGGGAAGCGGTGTACTTC	CASSPREAVYF
TRBV7-6	.	TRBJ2-2	.	TGTGCCAGCAGAAGGAGCACCGGGGAGCTGTTTTTT	CASRRSTGELFF
TRBV20-1	TRBD2	TRBJ2-1	few	TGCAGTGCTAGAGATTTCTTCGGGACTAGCACTAGTGAGCAGTTCTTC	CSARDFFGTSTSEQFF
TRBV11-2	TRBD1	TRBJ2-1	.	TGTGCCAGCAGCCCGCTTGGGGACAGGAGGTCCAATGAGCAGTTCTTC	CASSPLGDRRSNEQFF
TRBV7-9	TRBD2	TRBJ2-7	.	TGTGCCAGCAGTCAAACTAGCGGGAGCTCCTACGAGCAGTACTTC	CASSQTSGSSYEQYF
TRBV12-3/TRBV12-4	.	TRBJ1-3	.	TGTGCCAGCAGTCACAGCCGGCTCTCTGGAAACACCATATATTTT	CASSHSRLSGNTIYF
TRBV10-3	.	TRBJ2-7	.	TGTGCCATCAGTGAGTCCAGCCAGTACGAGCAGTACTTC	CAISESSQYEQYF
TRBV7-3	.	TRBJ1-5	.	TGTGCCAGCAGCGGTGTGGCAGGTGCTAGCAATCAGCCCCAGCATTTT	CASSGVAGASNQPQHF
TRBV7-2	.	TRBJ2-2	many	TGTGCCAGCAGCTTAACGGGAACCGGGGAGCTGTTTTTT	CASSLTGTGELFF
TRBV6-2/TRBV6-3	.	TRBJ1-1	.	TGTGCCAGCAGTTACCCTCCAGGGTCCTTTAACACTGAAGCTTTCTTT	CASSYPPGSFNTEAFF
TRBV9	.	TRBJ1-6	few	TGTGCCAGCAGCGGTGGACAGCCTAGCTCCTATAATTCACCCCTCCACTTT	CASSGGQPSSYNSPLHF
TRBV6-1	.	TRBJ2-7	many	TGTGCCAGCACCTCCGCTGGATCCTACGAGCAGTACTTC	CASTSAGSYEQYF
TRBV4-3	.	TRBJ1-6	few	TGCGCCAGCAGCCAAGATCTTTGGCAGAATAATTCACCCCTCCACTTT	CASSQDLWQNNSPLHF
TRBV13	TRBD1	TRBJ1-3	few	TGTGCCAGCAGCACCGGGACAGCTGGAAACACCATATATTTT	CASSTGTAGNTIYF
TRBV27	TRBD2	TRBJ2-3	.	TGTGCCAGCAGTTCAGAGGTCCCTATTTTTCAGCGGGAGGGCGCAGATACGCAGTATTTT	CASSSEVPIFQREGADTQYF
TRBV7-8	.	TRBJ1-6	few	TGTGCCAGCAGCCTGGACCGACCTCAGGGATTGGGTCCCCTCCACTTT	CASSLDRPQGLGPLHF
TRBV7-2	.	TRBJ1-5	.	TGTGCCAGCAGCCCCACGACGGGACCTCATCAGCCTCAGCATTTT	CASSPTTGPHQPQHF
TRBV15	.	TRBJ2-2	once	TGTGCCACCAGCAGGGGCTCTACCGGGGAGCTGTTTTTT	CATSRGSTGELFF
TRBV5-6	.	TRBJ1-2	many	TGTGCCAGCAGCTTGAAATCCCCAATCGGGGACTCTTTTGGCTACACCTTC	CASSLKSPIGDSFGYTF
TRBV5-4	TRBD2	TRBJ2-3	few	TGTGCCAGCAGCTTGGATATGTGGCTAGCGGGGACAGATACGCAGTATTTT	CASSLDMWLAGTDTQYF
TRBV9	.	TRBJ2-5	many	TGTGCCAGCAGCGTAGCCCTCTCGCCACAAGAGACCCAGTACTTC	CASSVALSPQETQYF
TRBV7-9	.	TRBJ1-1	.	TGTGCCAGCAGTACGATCGCGGGGTTGAACACTGAAGCTTTCTTT	CASSTIAGLNTEAFF